A single sample is the source of the 20 T cell receptor beta chains below, sequenced in a study of PD-L1 blockade in urothelial cancer. Data came from immunoSEQ multiplex PCR; TCRdb stores just in-frame clones and leaves some out. The sample shows 15,000 to 20,000 clones, about 90% of them seen only once. Here the sequenced sample was PBMCs, taken around atezolizumab (anti-PD-L1) treatment. The origin of the receptors is a man aged 45-60 years with urothelial cancer.

This rearrangement joins TRBV2 to TRBJ2-5; 9 bases line up with TRBD1. From germline, CDR1 is SNHLY and CDR2 FYNNEI. The V and J ends lost 4 bases and 4 bases, in that order; junction bases with no gene match: 4. The length of the CDR3 is 14 residues. The CDR3 is CASSVQGASETQYF. The DNA of the CDR3 is TGTGCCAGCAGTGTACAGGGGGCGTCAGAGACCCAGTACTTC. Drawing the rest from reference TRBV2 and TRBJ2-5, the complete variable domain is EPEVTQTPSHQVTQMGQEVILRCVPISNHLYFYWYRQILGQKVEFLVSFYNNEISEKSEIFDDQFSVERPDGSNFTLKIRSTKLEDSAMYFCASSVQGASETQYFGPGTRLLVL.

The CDR3 protein is CASSLGLENQPQHF. The CDR3 DNA is TGTGCCAGCAGTTTGGGGCTCGAGAATCAGCCCCAGCATTTT. This chain connects TRBV27 to TRBJ1-5; D is perhaps TRBD1 (5 bases). V shed 3 bases and J shed 4 bases, with 10 bases lying between them. Germline CDR1 reads MNHEY; CDR2 reads SMNVEV (reference sequence). The CDR3 runs to 14 residues.

J is TRBJ1-1 and V is TRBV5-4; possible D gene TRBD1, 6 bases. Germline CDR1 is SGHNT and CDR2 is YYREEE (reference sequence). The CDR3 extends over 13 amino acids. V lost 2 bases to trimming and J lost 5 bases, with 10 bases between them. The CDR3 loop is CASSFRGETEAFF. In nucleotides, the CDR3 is TGTGCCAGCAGCTTCAGGGGAGAAACTGAAGCTTTCTTT.

The chain is built from TRBV6-5 and TRBJ2-7, with 7 bases fitting TRBD1. J lost 7 bases, V lost 7 bases, and 7 bases had no gene match. The CDR3 totals 12 residues. Germline CDR1 and CDR2: MNHEY and SVGAGI. CDR3 protein: CASKGGGREQYF. The DNA for the CDR3 is TGTGCCAGCAAAGGGGGCGGCAGGGAGCAGTACTTC.

V usage is TRBV11-2 and J usage is TRBJ2-5, with D perhaps matching TRBD2 (7 bases). The CDR3 length is 15 residues. Germline CDR1 is SGHAT and CDR2 is FQNNGV. The germline V and J ends were trimmed by 0 bases and 7 bases, with 15 bases remaining between them. In DNA, the CDR3 is TGTGCCAGCAGCTTAGAAGGGGGAGGGCCGAGGACCCAGTACTTC. Protein: CASSLEGGGPRTQYF.

The V gene is TRBV5-1, the J gene TRBJ2-7; D might be TRBD1 (6 bases). The CDR3 is 15 amino acids. Trimming removed 4 bases at V and 0 bases at J, with 14 bases between. CDR1 is SGHRS and CDR2 is YFSETQ in the germline V gene. CDR3 sequence: CASSLGQSPSYEQYF. In DNA form, the CDR3 reads TGCGCCAGCAGCCTCGGACAGTCTCCCTCCTACGAGCAGTACTTC. The full variable domain, completed using reference TRBV5-1 and TRBJ2-7, is KAGVTQTPRYLIKTRGQQVTLSCSPISGHRSVSWYQQTPGQGLQFLFEYFSETQRNKGNFPGRFSGRQFSNSRSEMNVSTLELGDSALYLCASSLGQSPSYEQYFGPGTRLTVT.

The V call is TRBV6-5, the J call TRBJ2-5; TRBD1 matches 9 bases. The DNA end is a closer match to TRBJ2-7, so the J assignment may be wrong. The CDR3 loop spans 14 amino acids. The germline gives CDR1 MNHEY, CDR2 SVGAGI. DNA for the CDR3: TGTGCCAGCAGTTACGCGGGACAGGGCTACGAGCAGTACTTC. Its translation is CASSYAGQGYEQYF.

This chain uses TRBV18 with TRBJ2-5, with TRBD2 identical over 11 bases. This CDR3 has 16 residues. The germline gives CDR1 KGHSH, CDR2 LQKENI. After removal of 3 bases from V and 4 bases from J, the junction contained 7 bases not matched to a gene. CDR3: CASSPLSGGAGETQYF. The CDR3 coding sequence is TGTGCCAGCTCACCTCTTAGCGGGGGGGCCGGAGAGACCCAGTACTTC.

The chain couples TRBV9 to TRBJ1-3, with no clear D. This CDR3 contains 14 residues. Trimming took off 0 bases at V and 2 bases at J, with 6 bases between the two ends. In germline, CDR1 is SGDLS, CDR2 YYNGEE. CDR3 protein: CASSVDFPGNTIYF. The CDR3 DNA reads TGTGCCAGCAGCGTAGACTTCCCTGGAAACACCATATATTTT. The variable domain in full, with the rest retrieved from reference TRBV9 and TRBJ1-3, is DSGVTQTPKHLITATGQRVTLRCSPRSGDLSVYWYQQSLDQGLQFLIQYYNGEERAKGNILERFSAQQFPDLHSELNLSSLELGDSALYFCASSVDFPGNTIYFGEGSWLTVV.

This clone was counted between two and nine times. This chain connects TRBV7-9 to TRBJ1-5; no firm D call. Germline CDR1 SEHNR, CDR2 FQNEAQ (reference sequence). The CDR3 loop spans 13 amino acids. V gave up 2 bases and J gave up 8 bases, with 10 bases separating them. CDR3 in amino acids: CASSLRGPEPQHF. CDR3 bases: TGTGCCAGCAGCTTACGGGGTCCGGAGCCCCAGCATTTT.

The CDR3 nucleotides read TGCGCCAGCGCCCCCGGGACAACCAGCACAGATACGCAGTATTTT. This sequence encodes CASAPGTTSTDTQYF. V usage is TRBV5-1 and J usage is TRBJ2-3; possibly TRBD1 for D (6 bases). This CDR3 contains 15 residues. Looked up from germline, CDR1 is SGHRS and CDR2 is YFSETQ. Trimming cost V 7 bases and J 0 bases, with 15 bases left between them.

This chain uses TRBV2 with TRBJ1-2, with TRBD1 identical over 9 bases. This CDR3 has 19 amino acids. V dropped 2 bases and J dropped 4; count of bases not matched to a gene: 17. CDR1 and CDR2 from the germline V gene are SNHLY and FYNNEI. CDR3 protein: CASSEIVGAPGQGPYGYTF. CDR3 bases: TGTGCCAGCAGTGAAATCGTGGGAGCTCCGGGACAGGGTCCCTATGGCTACACCTTC.

A few counts support this clone. CDR3 protein: CASSFGTGGFGNEKLFF. The CDR3 coding sequence is TGTGCCAGCAGTTTCGGGACAGGGGGCTTCGGTAATGAAAAACTGTTTTTT. The chain carries TRBV27 and TRBJ1-4; 12 nucleotides line up with TRBD1. CDR1 and CDR2 (germline): MNHEY, SMNVEV (reference sequence). Losses at the gene ends were 3 bases for V and 4 bases for J; bases not matched to a gene: 6. The CDR3 length is 17 residues.

The chain carries TRBV28 and TRBJ2-1; 9 nucleotides match TRBD1. The CDR3 has 16 amino acids. Germline V gene lookup returns CDR1 MDHEN and CDR2 SYDVKM. With 5 bases clipped from V and 2 bases from J, the junction kept 7 bases outside the gene matches. DNA for the CDR3: TGTGCCAGCAGTCGTACAACAGGGGGCGCCTACAATGAGCAGTTCTTC. As protein: CASSRTTGGAYNEQFF. The full variable domain, with the rest looked up from reference TRBV28 and TRBJ2-1, is DVKVTQSSRYLVKRTGEKVFLECVQDMDHENMFWYRQDPGLGLRLIYFSYDVKMKEKGDIPEGYSVSREKKERFSLILESASTNQTSMYLCASSRTTGGAYNEQFFGPGTRLTVL.

The rearrangement links TRBV6-1 to TRBJ2-7; 7 positions match TRBD2. The CDR3 consists of 14 residues. Per the germline V gene, CDR1 is MNHNS and CDR2 is SASEGT. V dropped 5 bases and J dropped 3; count of bases not matched to a gene: 7. The CDR3 region has the DNA TGTGCCAGCAGTAAAAGCGGGACGTACTACGAGCAGTACTTC. Translation: CASSKSGTYYEQYF.

The chain recombines TRBV30 with TRBJ1-6; no clear D gene. CDR1 GTSNPN and CDR2 SVGIG come from the germline V gene (reference sequence). The CDR3 has 14 residues. The V and J ends lost 6 bases and 0 bases respectively, with 9 bases between them. The CDR3 loop is CACPTSSYNSPLHF. The CDR3 DNA sequence: TGTGCCTGCCCAACTAGCTCCTATAATTCACCCCTCCACTTT.

V is TRBV27 and J is TRBJ2-1, with a tentative D call TRBD2 (6 bases). The CDR3 consists of 16 residues. The germline gives CDR1 MNHEY, CDR2 SMNVEV (reference sequence). V was shortened by 3 bases and J by 6 bases, with 18 bases between the two germline ends. The CDR3 loop reads CASSFSSSGQRNEQFF. Written as DNA, the CDR3 is TGTGCCAGCAGTTTTTCAAGTAGCGGACAACGCAATGAGCAGTTCTTC.

The rearrangement links TRBV7-2 to TRBJ2-3; TRBD2 is a possible D gene (5 bases). Trimming stripped 0 bases from V and 0 bases from J, with 16 bases between. Germline CDR1 and CDR2: SGHTA and FQGNSA. This CDR3 spans 18 amino acids. For the CDR3, the DNA is TGTGCCAGCAGCTTAGCGAGGAGGTCGAGAACTAGCACAGATACGCAGTATTTT. Translated: CASSLARRSRTSTDTQYF.

This sequence joins TRBV7-9 and TRBJ1-3, with TRBD1 identical over 8 bases. Germline CDR1 SEHNR, CDR2 FQNEAQ (reference sequence). The CDR3 contains 15 residues. V trimming: 5 bases; J trimming: 4 bases; junction bases outside the gene matches: 7. The CDR3 sequence: CASSPTGGAGNTIYF. The CDR3 nucleotides are TGTGCCAGCAGCCCTACAGGGGGAGCAGGAAACACCATATATTTT.

The V gene is TRBV14, the J gene TRBJ2-7; 10 bases match TRBD2. The germline CDR1 and CDR2 sequences are SGHDN and FVKESK. V shed 0 bases, J shed 4 bases, and the junction held 9 bases outside the gene matches. The CDR3 sequence is 17 residues long. The CDR3 protein is CASSQDREREGLYEQYF. The CDR3 coding sequence is TGTGCCAGCAGCCAAGATCGGGAGCGGGAGGGTTTATACGAGCAGTACTTC.